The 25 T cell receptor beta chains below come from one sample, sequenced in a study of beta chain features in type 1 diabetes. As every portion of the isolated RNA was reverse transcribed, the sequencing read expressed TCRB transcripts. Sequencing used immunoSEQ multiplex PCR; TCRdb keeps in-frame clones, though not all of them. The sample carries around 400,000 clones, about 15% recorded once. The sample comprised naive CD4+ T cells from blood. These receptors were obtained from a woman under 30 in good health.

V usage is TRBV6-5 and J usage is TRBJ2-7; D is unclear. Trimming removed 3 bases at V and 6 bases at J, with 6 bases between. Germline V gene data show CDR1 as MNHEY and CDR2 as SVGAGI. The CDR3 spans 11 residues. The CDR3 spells CASSYLREQYF. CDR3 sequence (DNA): TGTGCCAGCAGTTATCTACGCGAGCAGTACTTC.

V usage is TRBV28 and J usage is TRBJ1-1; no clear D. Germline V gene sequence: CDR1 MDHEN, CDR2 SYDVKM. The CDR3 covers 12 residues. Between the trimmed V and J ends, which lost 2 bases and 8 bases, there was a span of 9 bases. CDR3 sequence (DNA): TGTGCCAGCAGTTTACCCCCAGGAGAAGCTTTCTTT. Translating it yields CASSLPPGEAFF. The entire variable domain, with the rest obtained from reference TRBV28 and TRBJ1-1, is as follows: DVKVTQSSRYLVKRTGEKVFLECVQDMDHENMFWYRQDPGLGLRLIYFSYDVKMKEKGDIPEGYSVSREKKERFSLILESASTNQTSMYLCASSLPPGEAFFGQGTRLTVV.

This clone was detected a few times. The CDR3 loop reads CASSQELGVYTF. The CDR3 DNA is TGCGCCAGCAGCCAAGAGCTAGGAGTCTACACCTTC. The rearrangement links TRBV4-1 to TRBJ1-2; D unresolved. V lost 0 bases to trimming and J lost 10 bases, with 9 bases between them. From germline, CDR1 is MGHRA and CDR2 YSYEKL. CDR3 size: 12 residues.

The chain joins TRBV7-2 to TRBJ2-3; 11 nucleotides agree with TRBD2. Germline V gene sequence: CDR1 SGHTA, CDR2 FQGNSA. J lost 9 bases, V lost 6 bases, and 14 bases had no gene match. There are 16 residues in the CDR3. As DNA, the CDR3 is TGTGCCAGCAGGCACCCTAGCGGGAGGTTGGCAGGAACGCAGTATTTT. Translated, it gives CASRHPSGRLAGTQYF.

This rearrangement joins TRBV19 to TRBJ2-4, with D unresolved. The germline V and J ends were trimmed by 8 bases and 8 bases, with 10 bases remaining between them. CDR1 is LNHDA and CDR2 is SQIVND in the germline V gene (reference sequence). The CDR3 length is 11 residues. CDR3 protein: CASRNGDIQYF. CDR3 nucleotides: TGTGCCAGTCGTAACGGAGACATTCAGTACTTC.

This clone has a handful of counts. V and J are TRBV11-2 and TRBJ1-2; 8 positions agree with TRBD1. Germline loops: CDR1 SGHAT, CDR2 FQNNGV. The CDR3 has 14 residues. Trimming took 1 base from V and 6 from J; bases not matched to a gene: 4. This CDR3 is CASSLGSTGDGYTF. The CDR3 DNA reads TGTGCCAGCAGCTTAGGCTCGACAGGGGATGGCTACACCTTC. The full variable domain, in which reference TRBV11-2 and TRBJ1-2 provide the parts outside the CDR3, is EAGVAQSPRYKIIEKRQSVAFWCNPISGHATLYWYQQILGQGPKLLIQFQNNGVVDDSQLPKDRFSAERLKGVDSTLKIQPAKLEDSAVYLCASSLGSTGDGYTFGSGTRLTVV.

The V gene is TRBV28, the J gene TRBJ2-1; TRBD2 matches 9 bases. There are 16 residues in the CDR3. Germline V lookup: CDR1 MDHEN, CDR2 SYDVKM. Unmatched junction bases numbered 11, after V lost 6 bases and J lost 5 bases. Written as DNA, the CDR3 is TGTGCCAGCAGGGTTCCCGGGACTAGCCGTCACAATGAGCAGTTCTTC. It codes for CASRVPGTSRHNEQFF.

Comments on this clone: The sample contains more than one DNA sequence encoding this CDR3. CDR3: CASSPDRGIYEQYF. CDR3 in DNA: TGTGCCAGCTCACCGGACAGGGGGATATATGAGCAGTACTTC. The rearrangement links TRBV18 to TRBJ2-7, with 10 nucleotides matching TRBD1. Germline values: CDR1 KGHSH, CDR2 LQKENI. Trimming cost V 3 bases and J 7 bases; bases outside gene matches: 6. This CDR3 spans 14 amino acids.

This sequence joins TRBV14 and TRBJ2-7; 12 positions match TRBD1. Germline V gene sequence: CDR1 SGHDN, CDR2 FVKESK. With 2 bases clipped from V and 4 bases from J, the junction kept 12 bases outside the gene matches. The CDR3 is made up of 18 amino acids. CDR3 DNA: TGTGCCAGCAGCCAACTGGGACAGGGGGCGTCTAGGAGATACGAGCAGTACTTC. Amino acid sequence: CASSQLGQGASRRYEQYF.

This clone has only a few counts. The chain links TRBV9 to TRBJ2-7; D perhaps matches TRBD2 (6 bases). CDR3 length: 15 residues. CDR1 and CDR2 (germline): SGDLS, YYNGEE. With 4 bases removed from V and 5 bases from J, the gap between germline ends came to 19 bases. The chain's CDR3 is CASSSQSGSPHEQYF. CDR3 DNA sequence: TGTGCCAGCAGCTCTCAAAGCGGGTCCCCTCACGAGCAGTACTTC.

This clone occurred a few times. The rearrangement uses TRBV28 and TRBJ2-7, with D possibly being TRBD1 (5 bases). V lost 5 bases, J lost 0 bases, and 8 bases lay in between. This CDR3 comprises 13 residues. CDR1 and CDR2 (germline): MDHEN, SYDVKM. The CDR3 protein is CASSQGSSYEQYF. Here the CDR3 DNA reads TGTGCCAGCAGTCAGGGAAGCTCCTACGAGCAGTACTTC. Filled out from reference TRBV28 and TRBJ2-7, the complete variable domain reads DVKVTQSSRYLVKRTGEKVFLECVQDMDHENMFWYRQDPGLGLRLIYFSYDVKMKEKGDIPEGYSVSREKKERFSLILESASTNQTSMYLCASSQGSSYEQYFGPGTRLTVT.

This CDR3 is CASSPTRGNYEQYF. The CDR3 coding sequence is TGTGCCAGCAGCCCTACTCGGGGGAACTACGAGCAGTACTTC. The rearrangement links TRBV28 to TRBJ2-7; D may be TRBD2 (6 bases). The germline V and J ends were trimmed by 6 bases and 3 bases, with 15 bases remaining between them. There are 14 residues in the CDR3. Germline-derived CDR1 and CDR2 are MDHEN and SYDVKM.

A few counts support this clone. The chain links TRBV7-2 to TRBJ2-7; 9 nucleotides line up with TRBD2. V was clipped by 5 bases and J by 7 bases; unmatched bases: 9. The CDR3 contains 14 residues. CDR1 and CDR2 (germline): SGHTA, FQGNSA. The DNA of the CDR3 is TGTGCCAGCAGCCCAATAGCGGGAGCGGGGGAGCAGTACTTC. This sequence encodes CASSPIAGAGEQYF.

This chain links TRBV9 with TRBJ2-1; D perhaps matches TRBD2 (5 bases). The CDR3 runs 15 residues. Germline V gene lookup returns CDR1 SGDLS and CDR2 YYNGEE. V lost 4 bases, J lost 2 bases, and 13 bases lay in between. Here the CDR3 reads CASSPRGVTYNEQFF. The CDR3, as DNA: TGTGCCAGCAGCCCTCGGGGAGTGACCTACAATGAGCAGTTCTTC.

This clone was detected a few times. The chain's CDR3 is CATSVGQGVWNEQYF. The CDR3 DNA is TGTGCCACCAGCGTTGGACAGGGGGTATGGAACGAGCAGTACTTC. The chain links TRBV15 to TRBJ2-7; TRBD1 aligns across 10 bases. Germline trimming cut 5 bases from V and 5 bases from J; bases unmatched to any gene: 9. The CDR3 extends over 15 amino acids. CDR1 and CDR2 from the germline V gene are LNHNV and YYDKDF (reference sequence).

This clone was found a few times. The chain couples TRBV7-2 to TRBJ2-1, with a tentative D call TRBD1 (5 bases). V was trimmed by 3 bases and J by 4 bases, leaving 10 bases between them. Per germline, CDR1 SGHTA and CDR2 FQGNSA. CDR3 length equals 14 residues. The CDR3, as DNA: TGTGCCAGCAGCTTGATCTCAGGGTACAATGAGCAGTTCTTC. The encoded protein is CASSLISGYNEQFF.

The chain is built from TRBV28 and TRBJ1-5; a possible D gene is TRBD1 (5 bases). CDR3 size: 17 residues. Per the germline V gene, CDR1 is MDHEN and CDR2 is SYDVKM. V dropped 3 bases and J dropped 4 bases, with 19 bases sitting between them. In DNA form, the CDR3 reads TGTGCCAGCAGTTTGCCAAAGCAGGGCCTGGAGAATCAGCCCCAGCATTTT. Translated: CASSLPKQGLENQPQHF.

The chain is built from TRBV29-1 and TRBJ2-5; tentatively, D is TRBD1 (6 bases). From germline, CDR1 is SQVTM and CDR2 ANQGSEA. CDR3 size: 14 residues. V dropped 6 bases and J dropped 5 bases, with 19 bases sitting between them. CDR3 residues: CSVQRTGWSETQYF. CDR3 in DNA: TGCAGCGTCCAACGTACAGGGTGGAGCGAGACCCAGTACTTC.

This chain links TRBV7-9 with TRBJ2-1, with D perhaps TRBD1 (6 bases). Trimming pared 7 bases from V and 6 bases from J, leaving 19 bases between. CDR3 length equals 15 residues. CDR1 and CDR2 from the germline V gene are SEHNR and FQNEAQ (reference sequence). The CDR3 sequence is CASNSLGAGRNEQFF. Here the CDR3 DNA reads TGTGCCAGCAACTCCCTGGGGGCAGGGCGCAATGAGCAGTTCTTC.

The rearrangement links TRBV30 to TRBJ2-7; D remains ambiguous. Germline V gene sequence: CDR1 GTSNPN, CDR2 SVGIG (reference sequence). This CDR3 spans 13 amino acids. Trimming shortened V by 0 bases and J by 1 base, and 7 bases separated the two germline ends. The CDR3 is CAWSVSRSYEQYF. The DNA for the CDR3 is TGTGCCTGGAGTGTATCTAGGTCCTACGAGCAGTACTTC.

CDR3 nucleotide sequence: TGTGCCAGCAGCGTAGGGGGGGGCGCGACGGGAGAGACCCAGTACTTC. Protein product: CASSVGGGATGETQYF. The chain couples TRBV9 to TRBJ2-5; TRBD2 might be the D (7 bases). The V gene's germline CDR1 is SGDLS and CDR2 YYNGEE. The CDR3 is made up of 16 amino acids. V was shortened by 0 bases and J by 4 bases, with 16 bases between the two germline ends.

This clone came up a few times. This CDR3 is CASSAGTGRYGYTF. In DNA, the CDR3 is TGTGCCAGCAGCGCCGGGACAGGGAGGTATGGCTACACCTTC. This chain links TRBV9 with TRBJ1-2; 9 bases match TRBD1. CDR3 size: 14 residues. CDR1 is SGDLS, CDR2 YYNGEE, per germline. J was trimmed by 5 bases and V by 3 bases; bases with no gene match: 5.

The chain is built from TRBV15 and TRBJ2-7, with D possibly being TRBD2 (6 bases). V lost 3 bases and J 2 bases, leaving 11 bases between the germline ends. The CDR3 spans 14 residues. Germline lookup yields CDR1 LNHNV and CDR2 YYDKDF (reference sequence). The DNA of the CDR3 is TGTGCCACCAGCAGTAGCGGCACTACCTACGAGCAGTACTTC. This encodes CATSSSGTTYEQYF.

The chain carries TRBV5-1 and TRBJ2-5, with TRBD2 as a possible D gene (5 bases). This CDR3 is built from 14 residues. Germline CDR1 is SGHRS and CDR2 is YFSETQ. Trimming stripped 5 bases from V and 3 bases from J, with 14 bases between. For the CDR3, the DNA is TGCGCCAGCAGGGAATTCGGACTGAAAGAGACCCAGTACTTC. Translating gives CASREFGLKETQYF. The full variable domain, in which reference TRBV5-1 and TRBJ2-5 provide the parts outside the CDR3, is KAGVTQTPRYLIKTRGQQVTLSCSPISGHRSVSWYQQTPGQGLQFLFEYFSETQRNKGNFPGRFSGRQFSNSRSEMNVSTLELGDSALYLCASREFGLKETQYFGPGTRLLVL.

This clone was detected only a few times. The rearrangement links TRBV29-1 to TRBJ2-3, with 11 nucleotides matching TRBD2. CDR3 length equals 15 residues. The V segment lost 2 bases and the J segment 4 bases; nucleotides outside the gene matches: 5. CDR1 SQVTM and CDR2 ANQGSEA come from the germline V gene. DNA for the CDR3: TGCAGCGTTGAAAGGAGACTAGCGGGACCAGATACGCAGTATTTT. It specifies CSVERRLAGPDTQYF.